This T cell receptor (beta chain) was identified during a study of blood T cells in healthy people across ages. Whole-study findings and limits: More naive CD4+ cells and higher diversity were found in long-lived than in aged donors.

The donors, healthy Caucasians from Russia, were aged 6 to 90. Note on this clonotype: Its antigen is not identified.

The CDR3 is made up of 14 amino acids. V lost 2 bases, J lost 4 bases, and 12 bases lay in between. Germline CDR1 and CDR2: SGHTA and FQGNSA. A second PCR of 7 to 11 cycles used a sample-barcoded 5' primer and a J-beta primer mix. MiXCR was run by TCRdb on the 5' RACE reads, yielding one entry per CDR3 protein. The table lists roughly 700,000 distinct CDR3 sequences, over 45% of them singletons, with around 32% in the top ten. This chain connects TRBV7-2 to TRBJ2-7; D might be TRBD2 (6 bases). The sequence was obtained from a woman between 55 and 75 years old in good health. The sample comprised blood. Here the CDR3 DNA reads TGTGCCAGCAGCTTATATGCGGCGGGATACGAGCAGTACTTC. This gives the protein CASSLYAAGYEQYF.